The 29 T cell receptor beta chains listed next were all sequenced from one sample in a study of shared clonotypes between healthy human individuals. The protocol was immunoSEQ multiplex PCR, while the TCRdb copy is restricted to in-frame clones and leaves out a portion. The sample contains around 990,000 clones, 70% to 85% of which appear only once. The sample was memory CD4+ T cells from PBMCs. The subset is: CD45RA-negative fraction. The source of these receptors is a man aged 18 to 29 in good health. Some clones in this sample may be carry-over from other donors' samples.

This clone was detected only a few times. V gene TRBV5-6 combines with J gene TRBJ2-1; possibly TRBD2 for D (6 bases). CDR3 length: 15 amino acids. Trimming took 4 bases from V and 4 from J, leaving 15 bases between them. The germline V gene has CDR1 SGHDT and CDR2 YYEEEE. This chain's CDR3 is CASSRRSGFYNEQFF. CDR3 DNA: TGTGCCAGCAGCCGGAGGAGCGGGTTTTACAATGAGCAGTTCTTC.

CDR3 residues: CASGGTGKWLEQYF. For the CDR3, the DNA is TGTGCCAGCGGGGGAACGGGAAAGTGGCTCGAGCAGTACTTC. V gene TRBV11-2 combines with J gene TRBJ2-7; D is possibly TRBD1 or TRBD2 (5 bases each). Looked up from germline, CDR1 is SGHAT and CDR2 is FQNNGV. With 8 bases removed from V and 6 bases from J, the gap between germline ends came to 20 bases. This CDR3 has 14 amino acids.

The chain has TRBV19 and TRBJ1-5; the match to TRBD1 covers 7 bases. V was pared by 6 bases and J by 2 bases, with 7 bases of the junction left unmatched. The CDR3 totals 15 residues. Germline CDR1 reads LNHDA; CDR2 reads SQIVND (reference sequence). CDR3 sequence (DNA): TGTGCCAGTAGGACACAAGGACAGGGCAATCAGCCCCAGCATTTT. Protein product: CASRTQGQGNQPQHF.

This chain connects TRBV6-1 to TRBJ2-7, with D hard to call. The CDR3 length is 14 residues. Germline V lookup: CDR1 MNHNS, CDR2 SASEGT. Trimming removed 6 bases at V and 2 bases at J, with 14 bases between. In DNA, the CDR3 is TGTGCCAGCAGAGGAAACTTTCCGACCTACGAGCAGTACTTC. Amino acid sequence: CASRGNFPTYEQYF.

The gene calls are TRBV5-1 and TRBJ2-5; possible D gene TRBD1, 5 bases. Germline values: CDR1 SGHRS, CDR2 YFSETQ. V dropped 5 bases and J dropped 1 base, with 9 bases sitting between them. This CDR3 has 13 amino acids. The CDR3 nucleotides are TGCGCCAGCAGGCAGGGATCCCAAGAGACCCAGTACTTC. This translates into CASRQGSQETQYF.

The chain employs TRBV10-3 and TRBJ1-1, with unresolved D. Trimming stripped 10 bases from V and 1 base from J, with 13 bases between. Germline V gene sequence: CDR1 ENHRY, CDR2 SYGVKD. The CDR3 totals 13 residues. The CDR3 loop is CATLPPGNTEAFF. The CDR3 nucleotides are TGTGCCACACTGCCCCCAGGGAACACTGAAGCTTTCTTT.

The table lists this clone with a few counts. The J gene is TRBJ2-7, the V gene TRBV30; 15 nucleotides match TRBD2. CDR1 is GTSNPN, CDR2 SVGIG, per germline (reference sequence). V lost 2 bases, J lost 6 bases, and 5 bases stayed unmatched. The CDR3 runs to 15 residues. This chain's CDR3 is CAWSMGLAGGGEQYF. The CDR3 nucleotides read TGTGCCTGGAGTATGGGACTAGCGGGAGGAGGCGAGCAGTACTTC. Complete variable domain (other parts from reference TRBV30 and TRBJ2-7): SQTIHQWPATLVQPVGSPLSLECTVEGTSNPNLYWYRQAAGRGLQLLFYSVGIGQISSEVPQNLSASRPQDRQFILSSKKLLLSDSGFYLCAWSMGLAGGGEQYFGPGTRLTVT.

The genes are TRBV6-4 and TRBJ2-2, with unresolved D. Germline V CDR1 and CDR2: MRHNA, SNTAGT. The V end was cut by 3 bases, the J end by 5 bases, with 10 bases between. The CDR3 covers 14 residues. This chain's CDR3 is CASSEVADTGELFF. The CDR3 DNA follows: TGTGCCAGCAGTGAAGTGGCGGATACCGGGGAGCTGTTTTTT.

The chain recombines TRBV5-1 with TRBJ2-5; 7 nucleotides line up with TRBD1. Germline V gives CDR1 SGHRS, CDR2 YFSETQ. V lost 2 bases and J lost 5; bases outside the gene matches: 6. The CDR3 runs 14 residues. CDR3 protein: CASSLRGGWETQYF. The DNA for the CDR3 is TGCGCCAGCAGCTTAAGAGGGGGCTGGGAGACCCAGTACTTC.

Ten or more counts support this clone. The same CDR3 arises from other DNA sequences in this sample as well. The DNA for the CDR3 is TGTGCCAGCAGCAAAGGACAAACCTTCGGGCCGATCTACGAGCAGTACTTC. It encodes CASSKGQTFGPIYEQYF. This chain joins TRBV5-4 and TRBJ2-7; tentative D call: TRBD1 (5 bases). V gave up 4 bases and J gave up 3 bases, with 23 bases separating them. This CDR3 has 17 amino acids. Looked up from germline, CDR1 is SGHNT and CDR2 is YYREEE (reference sequence). Variable domain in full (rest from reference TRBV5-4 and TRBJ2-7): ETGVTQSPTHLIKTRGQQVTLRCSSQSGHNTVSWYQQALGQGPQFIFQYYREEENGRGNFPPRFSGLQFPNYSSELNVNALELDDSALYLCASSKGQTFGPIYEQYFGPGTRLTVT.

This chain links TRBV7-2 with TRBJ1-3, with 7 bases matching TRBD1. CDR3 length: 13 residues. V lost 5 bases and J lost 6; bases outside the gene matches: 4. Germline loops: CDR1 SGHTA, CDR2 FQGNSA. The CDR3 bases are TGTGCCAGCAGCGAAGACAGGGAAAACACCATATATTTT. Translated, it gives CASSEDRENTIYF.

CDR3 residues: CALKGGTEAFF. The DNA of the CDR3 is TGTGCCCTTAAGGGGGGCACTGAAGCTTTCTTT. The chain links TRBV6-1 to TRBJ1-1, with D possibly TRBD1 on 6 matching bases. CDR1 is MNHNS and CDR2 is SASEGT in the germline V gene. CDR3 length equals 11 residues. V lost 11 bases and J 4 bases, leaving 11 bases between the germline ends.

Comment on this clone: It may be a read error: a sequence one base away is much more abundant. The V call is TRBV6-5, the J call TRBJ1-6; D possibly corresponds to TRBD1 (5 bases). The CDR3 spans 16 residues. Germline V gene data show CDR1 as MNHEY and CDR2 as SVGAGI. V lost 2 bases and J 5 bases, leaving 13 bases between the germline ends. CDR3 protein: CASSYGGGTHNSPLHF. The CDR3 DNA reads as TGTGCCAGCAGTTACGGGGGTGGGACCCATAATTCACCCCTCCACTTT.

V and J are TRBV10-3 and TRBJ2-7; D may be TRBD1 or TRBD2 (5 bases each). The germline V and J ends were trimmed by 6 bases and 6 bases, with 18 bases remaining between them. Looked up from germline, CDR1 is ENHRY and CDR2 is SYGVKD. This CDR3 has 14 residues. The CDR3 nucleotides read TGTGCCATCAGGGGGGTTACAGGCAGCGTCGAGCAGTACTTC. Amino acids: CAIRGVTGSVEQYF.

The chain couples TRBV6-1 to TRBJ1-1, with unresolved D. V was cut by 0 bases and J by 9 bases, with 11 bases left in between. The CDR3 has 13 residues. Germline CDR1 is MNHNS and CDR2 is SASEGT. In DNA form, the CDR3 reads TGTGCCAGCAGTGAAGCGCTAGGTGAAAAAGCTTTCTTT. It codes for CASSEALGEKAFF.

This chain connects TRBV14 to TRBJ2-3, with no clear D. CDR3 length: 12 residues. Germline lookup yields CDR1 SGHDN and CDR2 FVKESK. V was shortened by 2 bases and J by 4 bases, with 4 bases between the two germline ends. CDR3 DNA: TGTGCCAGCAGCCAAATCCCAGATACGCAGTATTTT. As protein: CASSQIPDTQYF.

This chain uses TRBV19 with TRBJ1-2; 11 positions match TRBD1. Per germline, CDR1 LNHDA and CDR2 SQIVND (reference sequence). CDR3 length: 13 amino acids. V gave up 5 bases and J gave up 7 bases; unmatched junction bases: 3. The CDR3 bases are TGTGCCAGTAGTCGGACAGGGGGCCGTGGCTACACCTTC. Protein: CASSRTGGRGYTF.

The chain employs TRBV5-1 and TRBJ2-7, with 7 bases fitting TRBD2. The V and J ends lost 4 bases and 4 bases, in that order; junction bases with no gene match: 11. The CDR3 runs to 15 residues. CDR1 and CDR2 from the germline V gene are SGHRS and YFSETQ. The DNA of the CDR3 is TGCGCCAGCAGCCCCCGGACTAGTAGGGCATACGAGCAGTACTTC. Translated: CASSPRTSRAYEQYF.

The chain is built from TRBV29-1 and TRBJ1-6; TRBD1 matches at 7 bases. Trimming cost V 5 bases and J 9 bases; bases outside gene matches: 7. The germline V gene encodes CDR1 SQVTM and CDR2 ANQGSEA. There are 13 residues in the CDR3. The CDR3 coding sequence is TGCAGCGTTACGACAGGGTCAGGTTCACCCCTCCACTTT. Protein: CSVTTGSGSPLHF.

V is TRBV4-3 and J is TRBJ2-3; D unresolved. Trimming shortened V by 3 bases and J by 6 bases, and 10 bases separated the two germline ends. The CDR3 spans 13 residues. Germline V gives CDR1 LGHNA, CDR2 YSLEER. Written as DNA, the CDR3 is TGCGCCAGCAGCCATAACACCGGGGATACGCAGTATTTT. It translates to CASSHNTGDTQYF.

The gene calls are TRBV4-3 and TRBJ1-2, with D unresolved. Germline V gene sequence: CDR1 LGHNA, CDR2 YSLEER. CDR3 length: 14 amino acids. Trimming left V 4 bases short and J 2 bases short, with 11 bases between. The CDR3 sequence is CASSLDGGNYGYTF. The CDR3 DNA follows: TGCGCCAGCAGCCTCGACGGAGGGAACTATGGCTACACCTTC.

The rearrangement joins TRBV2 to TRBJ1-5; TRBD1 agrees at 10 bases. Germline values: CDR1 SNHLY, CDR2 FYNNEI. The CDR3 runs to 14 residues. The trim removed 8 bases at V and 6 bases at J, leaving 7 bases unmatched. CDR3 protein: CASDTGQGIQPQHF. As DNA, the CDR3 is TGTGCCAGCGACACGGGACAGGGGATTCAGCCCCAGCATTTT.

CDR3 in DNA: TGTGCCAGCAGCTTAGATGGAACGGGACGGTACGAGCAGTACTTC. This sequence encodes CASSLDGTGRYEQYF. The J gene is TRBJ2-7, the V gene TRBV11-3; D is possibly TRBD1 or TRBD2 (5 bases each). The germline V gene has CDR1 SGHNT and CDR2 YENEEA. Trimming left V 0 bases short and J 4 bases short, with 13 bases between. This CDR3 contains 15 residues.

The sample holds one count of this clone. V is TRBV9 and J is TRBJ2-1; a possible D gene is TRBD2 (6 bases). Germline CDR1 and CDR2: SGDLS and YYNGEE. The CDR3 runs to 15 residues. V was shortened by 0 bases and J by 3 bases, with 10 bases between the two germline ends. This CDR3 reads CASSVAGTYYNEQFF. The CDR3, as DNA: TGTGCCAGCAGCGTAGCGGGGACTTACTACAATGAGCAGTTCTTC.

On this clone itself: The same CDR3 is also encoded by other DNA sequences in this sample. The chain has TRBV7-9 and TRBJ2-1, with D tentatively TRBD1 (6 bases). V gave up 2 bases and J gave up 6 bases, with 8 bases separating them. This CDR3 is built from 13 residues. Germline loops: CDR1 SEHNR, CDR2 FQNEAQ (reference sequence). Here the CDR3 DNA reads TGTGCCAGCAGCTTATTAGGGGGCAATGAGCAGTTCTTC. Its translation: CASSLLGGNEQFF.

This clone was observed a handful of times. V usage is TRBV11-2 and J usage is TRBJ2-1, with D hard to call. Germline V gene sequence: CDR1 SGHAT, CDR2 FQNNGV. There are 13 residues in the CDR3. Trimming took 6 bases from V and 5 from J, leaving 11 bases between them. The CDR3 reads CASRVGRHNEQFF. The CDR3 bases are TGTGCCAGCAGGGTCGGGCGCCACAATGAGCAGTTCTTC.

V gene TRBV15 combines with J gene TRBJ2-1; D is possibly TRBD2 (6 bases). The CDR3 totals 17 residues. V lost 4 bases and J lost 3, with 19 bases in between. CDR1 is LNHNV and CDR2 is YYDKDF in the germline V gene (reference sequence). CDR3 nucleotide sequence: TGTGCCACCAGCAAGTCCATGTTTGGACTAAACTACAATGAGCAGTTCTTC. It codes for CATSKSMFGLNYNEQFF.

The chain is built from TRBV2 and TRBJ2-2, with TRBD2 as a possible D gene (6 bases). Germline CDR1 is SNHLY and CDR2 is FYNNEI. V was cut by 8 bases and J by 3 bases, with 13 bases left in between. The CDR3 loop spans 14 amino acids. The CDR3 sequence is CASSSTRDTGELFF. CDR3 DNA sequence: TGTGCCAGCTCATCGACTAGGGACACCGGGGAGCTGTTTTTT.

This chain links TRBV6-6 with TRBJ2-3; D call uncertain. The CDR3 sequence is 13 residues long. Per germline, CDR1 MNHNY and CDR2 SVGAGI (reference sequence). Between the trimmed V and J ends, which lost 2 bases and 0 bases, there was a span of 3 bases. CDR3 in amino acids: CASSYASTDTQYF. CDR3 in DNA: TGTGCCAGCAGTTACGCTAGCACAGATACGCAGTATTTT.